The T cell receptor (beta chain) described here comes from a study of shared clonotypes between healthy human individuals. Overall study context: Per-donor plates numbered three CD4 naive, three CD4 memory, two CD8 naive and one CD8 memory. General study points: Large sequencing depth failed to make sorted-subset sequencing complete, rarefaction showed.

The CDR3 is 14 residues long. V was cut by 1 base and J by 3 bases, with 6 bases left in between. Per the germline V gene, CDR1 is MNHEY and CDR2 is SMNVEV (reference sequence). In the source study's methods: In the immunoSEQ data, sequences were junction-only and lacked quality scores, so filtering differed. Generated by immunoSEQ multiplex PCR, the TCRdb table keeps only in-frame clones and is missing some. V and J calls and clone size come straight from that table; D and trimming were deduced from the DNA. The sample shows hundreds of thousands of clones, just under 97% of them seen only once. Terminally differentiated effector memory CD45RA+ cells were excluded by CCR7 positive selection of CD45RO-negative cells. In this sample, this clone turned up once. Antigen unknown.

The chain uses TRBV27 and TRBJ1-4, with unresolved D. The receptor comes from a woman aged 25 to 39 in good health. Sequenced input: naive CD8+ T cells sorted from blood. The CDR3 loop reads CASSLWAANEKLFF. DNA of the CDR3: TGTGCCAGCAGTTTATGGGCCGCTAATGAAAAACTGTTTTTT. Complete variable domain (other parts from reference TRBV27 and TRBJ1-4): EAQVTQNPRYLITVTGKKLTVTCSQNMNHEYMSWYRQDPGLGLRQIYYSMNVEVTDKGDVPEGYKVSRKEKRNFPLILESPSPNQTSLYFCASSLWAANEKLFFGSGTQLSVL.